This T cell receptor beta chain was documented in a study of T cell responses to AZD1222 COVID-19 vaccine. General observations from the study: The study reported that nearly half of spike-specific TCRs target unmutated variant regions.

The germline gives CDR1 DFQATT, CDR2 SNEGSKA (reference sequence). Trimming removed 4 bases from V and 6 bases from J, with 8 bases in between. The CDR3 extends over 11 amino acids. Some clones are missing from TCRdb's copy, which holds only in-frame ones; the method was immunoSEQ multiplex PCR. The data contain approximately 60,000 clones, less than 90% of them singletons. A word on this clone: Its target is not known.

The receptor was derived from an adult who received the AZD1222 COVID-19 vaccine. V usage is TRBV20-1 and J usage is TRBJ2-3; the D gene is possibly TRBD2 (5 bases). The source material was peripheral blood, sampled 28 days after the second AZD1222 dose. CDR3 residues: CSAKEDDTQYF. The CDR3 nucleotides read TGCAGTGCTAAGGAGGATGATACGCAGTATTTT.